This T cell receptor beta chain was retrieved from a study of vaccination and CD4 T cells after COVID-19. Overall study: Across the group, participants received two doses of either BNT162b2 or mRNA-1273 vaccine. Findings of the study overall: A median approximately 86% of convalescent patients' SARS-CoV-2-reactive clones emerged only after vaccination.

The study sequenced cultured CD4+ T cell DNA using the Oncomine TCR Beta short-read assay. DNA came from CD4+ T cells after culture. TCRdb analysed the PCR reads with MiXCR anew, one entry per CDR3 protein. Among more than 9,500 distinct CDR3 sequences, approximately 35% were seen once, and the ten largest hold about 15%. In its sample, this clonotype was seen a few times. Its antigen remains unidentified. The treatment was: roughly 11-day PBMC culture with coronavirus spike peptide pools or control peptides (ViraFEST assay). Pre-COVID-19 pandemic sampling (2011-2018) yielded the unexposed donor's CD4+ T cells. Expanded clonotypes were found by TCR sequencing after peptide-pool stimulation (ViraFEST). Half the growth medium was swapped for new IL-2 medium on days 3 and 7. Germline-derived CDR1 and CDR2 are MNHNS and SASEGT. Trimming took off 6 bases at V and 4 bases at J, with 18 bases between the two ends. CDR3 size: 15 residues.

This receptor was taken from a human donor in good health. The material sequenced was CD4+ T cells from blood, cultured in vitro. V gene TRBV6-1 combines with J gene TRBJ2-5, with D maybe TRBD1 (6 bases). Here the CDR3 reads CASSTAQGLRETQYF. The CDR3, as DNA: TGTGCCAGCAGCACTGCACAGGGCTTGAGAGAGACCCAGTACTTC.